This T cell receptor beta chain was captured in a study of tumor T cells in aggressive B-cell lymphoma. Method: immunoSEQ multiplex PCR; TCRdb's copy keeps in-frame clones and lacks some. The repertoire holds 2,000 to 2,500 clones, 90% to 95% seen once, with about 3.2% in the top ten. Germline CDR1 reads SNHLY; CDR2 reads FYNNEI. V was pared by 11 bases and J by 10 bases, with 16 bases of the junction left unmatched. The CDR3 extends over 15 amino acids. Material for sequencing was tumor tissue. The gene calls are TRBV2 and TRBJ1-6, with 8 bases matching TRBD1. This receptor was taken from an adult with diffuse large B cell lymphoma. The CDR3 region is CASTTLTGVDSPLHF. CDR3 nucleotide sequence: TGTGCCTCTACTACTCTGACAGGGGTGGACTCACCCCTCCACTTT.